The rows below give T cell receptor beta chains drawn from one sample of a study of T-cell reconstitution after alpha-beta-depleted transplantation in children. A single record per CDR3 protein comes from TCRdb applying MiXCR to the PCR reads. The sample shows some 550,000 distinct CDR3 sequences, approximately 22% of them seen only once. The sequencing here drew on PBMCs, mostly from graft donor cells, taken 360 days after TCRalphabeta/CD19-depleted stem cell transplant. Receptor source: a boy under three years old who had a stem cell transplant for acute myeloid leukemia, so the T cells may come from the graft donor. The CDR3 runs from the conserved cysteine through the conserved F or W. The D gene is left open where the match is weak. A clone size is listed for some rows: how often the clone was seen (once, few, many), or a class if it is expanded.

>TRBV2|many|TRBJ2-1|TRBD2
TGTGCCAGCAGCTCTTGGACTAGCGAATCGTACAATGAGCAGTTCTTC
CASSSWTSESYNEQFF
>TRBV6-1|.|TRBJ2-3|TRBD2
TGTGCCAGCAGCCCTCTAGCGGGGGGCTCGAGCGTCCCAGATACGCAGTATTTT
CASSPLAGGSSVPDTQYF
>TRBV7-2|.|TRBJ2-3|.
TGTGCCAGCAGCTACGACGGGAGCCGCACAGATACGCAGTATTTT
CASSYDGSRTDTQYF
>TRBV29-1|.|TRBJ1-1|.
TGCAGCGCTGTGACAGCCATGAACACTGAAGCTTTCTTT
CSAVTAMNTEAFF
>TRBV5-6|few|TRBJ2-5|.
TGTGCCAGCAGCTTGGCGCGACAGCAAGAGACCCAGTACTTC
CASSLARQQETQYF
>TRBV10-1|many|TRBJ2-2|.
TGCGCCAGCCGCGGAGACGCGAACACCGGGGAGCTGTTTTTT
CASRGDANTGELFF
>TRBV18|few|TRBJ2-3|.
TGTGCCAGCTCTGTAAGGACAGAGACAGATACGCAGTATTTT
CASSVRTETDTQYF
>TRBV29-1|many|TRBJ2-1|TRBD1
TGCAGCGTGGACAGGGTAGTCAATGAGCAGTTCTTC
CSVDRVVNEQFF
>TRBV7-2|few|TRBJ2-1|.
TGTGCCAGCAGCTTATTTAGCGATTACAATGAGCAGTTCTTC
CASSLFSDYNEQFF
>TRBV21-1|.|TRBJ2-7|.
TGTGCCAGCCCAAGAAAGGTGAACGAGCAGTACTTC
CASPRKVNEQYF
>TRBV7-9|.|TRBJ1-1|TRBD1
TGTGCCAGCAGCCCGGTACAGGGGGGCACTGAAGCTTTCTTT
CASSPVQGGTEAFF
>TRBV14|.|TRBJ1-3|TRBD1
TGTGCCAGCAGCCAATTACCGGGACAGGGCTCTGGAAACACCATATATTTT
CASSQLPGQGSGNTIYF
>TRBV12-3/TRBV12-4|many|TRBJ2-7|.
TGTGCCAGCAGTCCCCACGGACGGGCCCACAACGAGCAGTACTTC
CASSPHGRAHNEQYF
>TRBV3-1|many|TRBJ2-1|.
TGTGCCAGCAGCCAATTTGAACTAGCTGTCAATGAGCAGTTCTTC
CASSQFELAVNEQFF
>TRBV27|.|TRBJ2-7|TRBD2
TGTGCCAGCGGACGAGCGGGAAGCTCCTACGAGCAGTACTTC
CASGRAGSSYEQYF
>TRBV12-3/TRBV12-4|many|TRBJ2-3|TRBD2
TGTGCCAGCCTATCACCCGCGGGGGGTCAAGGGGGCACAGATACGCAGTATTTT
CASLSPAGGQGGTDTQYF
>TRBV20-1|many|TRBJ1-5|.
TGCAGTGCTAGTCTGGGACCGAGCAATCAGCCCCAGCATTTT
CSASLGPSNQPQHF
>TRBV7-9|.|TRBJ1-4|.
TGTGCCAGCAGCCCCGGCGGGGCATATGAAAAACTGTTTTTT
CASSPGGAYEKLFF
>TRBV12-3/TRBV12-4|many|TRBJ2-7|TRBD2
TGTGCCAGCAGCCCTAGCGGATTCTACGAGCAGTACTTC
CASSPSGFYEQYF
>TRBV14|.|TRBJ2-6|.
TGTGCCAGCAGCCGACAGTTCTCTGGGGCCAACGTCCTGACTTTC
CASSRQFSGANVLTF
>TRBV7-9|many|TRBJ2-1|.
TGTGCCAGCAGCGCGACGACTTCCCGCACCTACAATGAGCAGTTCTTC
CASSATTSRTYNEQFF
>TRBV20-1|many|TRBJ2-4|TRBD2
TGCAGTGCTACCCGACTAGCGGGGGCATACTTC
CSATRLAGAYF
>TRBV6-6|few|TRBJ2-5|TRBD1
TGTGCCAGCAGTACCGACAGGGAAAAGACCCAGTACTTC
CASSTDREKTQYF
>TRBV10-3|.|TRBJ1-1|TRBD1
TGTGCCATCAGTGATACAGGGGAGGACACTGAAGCTTTCTTT
CAISDTGEDTEAFF
>TRBV6-5|.|TRBJ1-1|.
TGTGCCAGCAGTTACTCGAACTGGGGGACTGAAGCTTTCTTT
CASSYSNWGTEAFF
>TRBV30|.|TRBJ1-5|.
TGTGCTTGTGAGGTGGGGGGCGCCGACGGTCAGCCCCAGCATTTT
CACEVGGADGQPQHF
>TRBV6-1|few|TRBJ1-2|TRBD1
TGTGCCAGCAGACCACCGGGACAGGGGGCCGATGGCTACACCTTC
CASRPPGQGADGYTF
>TRBV4-1|.|TRBJ2-1|.
TGCGCCAGCAGCCAAGATGGGGATCCCGGGATTAAGGAGCAGTTCTTC
CASSQDGDPGIKEQFF
>TRBV12-3/TRBV12-4|.|TRBJ1-1|TRBD1
TGTGCCAGCAGTTTAGCGGGGACAGGGAGAATTTCCTTT
CASSLAGTGRISF
>TRBV7-9|many|TRBJ1-2|.
TGTGCCAGCAGCCCCCTGGGGGCGGCCTCTAACTATGGCTACACCTTC
CASSPLGAASNYGYTF
>TRBV12-3/TRBV12-4|many|TRBJ2-1|TRBD1
TGTGCCAGCAGTTTAGCGACAGGGGGCATCTACAATGAGCAGTTCTTC
CASSLATGGIYNEQFF
>TRBV10-1|few|TRBJ2-3|.
TGCGCCAGCAGTGATGGTGCGGGGGCCACAGATACGCAGTATTTT
CASSDGAGATDTQYF
>TRBV5-4|.|TRBJ1-1|.
TGTGCCAGCAGCTTGGCCAAGGGTGGAACTGAAGCTTTCTTT
CASSLAKGGTEAFF
>TRBV20-1|many|TRBJ2-2|TRBD2
TGCAGTGCTAGACCGGGACTAGGCGCCGGGGAGCTGTTTTTT
CSARPGLGAGELFF
>TRBV12-3/TRBV12-4|.|TRBJ2-1|.
TGTGCCAGCAGTTTCGGCGGGGAATACAATGAGCAGTTCTTC
CASSFGGEYNEQFF
>TRBV20-1|.|TRBJ2-7|TRBD1
TGCAGTGCTAACAGGGGAAACGACGAGCAGTACTTC
CSANRGNDEQYF
>TRBV12-3/TRBV12-4|few|TRBJ2-2|TRBD1
TGTGCCAGCAGTCCGACAGGGGCCACCGGGGAGCTGTTTTTT
CASSPTGATGELFF
>TRBV5-1|few|TRBJ1-6|.
TGCGCCAGCAGCCCAGGGGCCGGGTCACCCCTCCACTTT
CASSPGAGSPLHF
>TRBV4-1|many|TRBJ2-2|.
TGCGCCAGCAGCGAGACACCCACGCGGGGCACCGGGGAGCTGTTTTTT
CASSETPTRGTGELFF
>TRBV4-3|.|TRBJ1-2|TRBD1
TGCGCCAGCAGCCAAGATAAGGACAGGTACCTTTCCTATGGCTACACCTTC
CASSQDKDRYLSYGYTF
>TRBV27|many|TRBJ2-1|TRBD1
TGTGCCAGCAGCCTTCATCAACCGGGACAGGGGGCTCGGGATGAGCAGTTCTTC
CASSLHQPGQGARDEQFF
>TRBV7-2|many|TRBJ2-5|.
TGTGCCAGCAGCTTAGGATGGGCCCTCTTCCGGGAGACCCAGTACTTC
CASSLGWALFRETQYF
>TRBV6-2/TRBV6-3|.|TRBJ2-1|.
TGTGCCAGCAGTCAAAGCATGGCGGGATACAATGAGCAGTTCTTC
CASSQSMAGYNEQFF